The 4 T cell receptor beta chains presented below share a single source sample, sequenced in a study of cytomegalovirus exposure and HLA in healthy donors. Vbeta (60) and Jbeta (13) primers were used in the PCR. Profiling relied on immunoSEQ multiplex PCR, and the TCRdb table lists in-frame clones only, not all of them. Among 120,000 or so clones listed, about 71% were seen once. Sequenced sample: PBMCs. The source is a woman in her 50s in good health and CMV-seronegative.

V gene TRBV7-3 combines with J gene TRBJ2-3; a weak D match, TRBD2 (6 bases). Germline V gene data show CDR1 as SGHTA and CDR2 as FQGTGA. This CDR3 is 14 amino acids long. V was trimmed by 5 bases and J by 0 bases, leaving 9 bases between them. CDR3 sequence: CASSLGTSTDTQYF. CDR3 in DNA: TGTGCCAGCAGCCTAGGGACTAGCACAGATACGCAGTATTTT.

The rearrangement joins TRBV7-9 to TRBJ2-3, with 11 bases fitting TRBD1. CDR3 length: 15 amino acids. The V gene end was trimmed by 5 bases and the J gene end by 4 bases; junction bases not matched to a gene: 5. Germline V gene lookup returns CDR1 SEHNR and CDR2 FQNEAQ (reference sequence). CDR3 region: CASSMGTGGSDTQYF. In DNA, the CDR3 is TGTGCCAGCAGCATGGGGACAGGGGGATCAGATACGCAGTATTTT. Looking up the rest from reference TRBV7-9 and TRBJ2-3 gives the full variable domain: DTGVSQNPRHKITKRGQNVTFRCDPISEHNRLYWYRQTLGQGPEFLTYFQNEAQLEKSRLLSDRFSAERPKGSFSTLEIQRTEQGDSAMYLCASSMGTGGSDTQYFGPGTRLTVL.

The chain carries TRBV4-3 and TRBJ2-2, with 8 bases lining up with TRBD2. From germline, CDR1 is LGHNA and CDR2 YSLEER. The V gene end was trimmed by 0 bases and the J gene end by 4 bases; junction bases not matched to a gene: 10. The CDR3 is 18 amino acids. The CDR3 DNA reads as TGCGCCAGCAGCCAAGAAGGCGGGGGGAGAGGGGGCACCGGGGAGCTGTTTTTT. As protein: CASSQEGGGRGGTGELFF.

This sequence joins TRBV18 and TRBJ1-5; D not certain. The CDR3 sequence is 15 residues long. Trimming stripped 6 bases from V and 5 bases from J, with 17 bases between. Germline V gives CDR1 KGHSH, CDR2 LQKENI. In DNA, the CDR3 is TGTGCCAGCTCCCCAGGAGGGCTGGGAGATCAGCCCCAGCATTTT. Translating it yields CASSPGGLGDQPQHF. Looking up the rest from reference TRBV18 and TRBJ1-5 gives the full variable domain: NAGVMQNPRHLVRRRGQEARLRCSPMKGHSHVYWYRQLPEEGLKFMVYLQKENIIDESGMPKERFSAEFPKEGPSILRIQQVVRGDSAAYFCASSPGGLGDQPQHFGDGTRLSIL.